This T cell receptor beta chain was sequenced for a study of CD8+ T cells in alopecia areata. On the study more broadly: The study gave treated patients oral tofacitinib at 5 to 10 mg twice daily.

CDR1 and CDR2 from the germline V gene are SGHNT and YYREEE (reference sequence). CDR3 length: 15 amino acids. With 4 bases clipped from V and 4 bases from J, the junction kept 5 bases outside the gene matches. Regarding the study as a whole: Affected scalp, especially in alopecia totalis/universalis, had a higher clonality than normal scalp did.

The sequencing template was cDNA reverse transcribed from extracted RNA. Produced via immunoSEQ multiplex PCR; TCRdb's table is partial and in-frame only. The data show some 110,000 clones, roughly two fifths seen once. With respect to this clone: What it binds is not known.

Individuals with alopecia areata gave both lesional scalp punch biopsies and peripheral blood for collection. The chain couples TRBV5-4 to TRBJ2-2; 9 bases are shared with TRBD2. This TCR derives from a human donor with alopecia areata. Material: CD4+ T cells sorted from blood. For the CDR3, the DNA is TGTGCCAGCAGCCTGGAAGCGGGGGGCACCGGGGAGCTGTTTTTT. Protein product: CASSLEAGGTGELFF.